These T cell receptor beta chains were read from a single sample in a study of blood T cell repertoires in COVID-19. Repertoires were generated with immunoSEQ multiplex PCR, while TCRdb's copy carries only in-frame clones and drops some. Here the sample spans over 110,000 clones, roughly 80% being singletons. Sequencing was carried out using peripheral blood. These receptors came from a man aged 65 to 85 who had recovered from COVID-19. Both conserved end residues are part of each CDR3. A D gene is named only where the DNA matches it firmly. Clone size is shown for a subset of rows, as once, few, many or a class of expanded clone.

v_gene: TRBV7-2; j_gene: TRBJ2-3; abundance: -; d_gene: TRBD2; CDR3aa: CASSRAGGWDTQYF; CDR3nt: TGTGCCAGCAGCCGGGCGGGGGGCTGGGATACGCAGTATTTT
v_gene: TRBV6-2/TRBV6-3; j_gene: TRBJ2-7; abundance: -; d_gene: -; CDR3aa: CASSRPGSRSFEQYF; CDR3nt: TGTGCCAGCAGCCGTCCGGGATCGAGGTCCTTCGAGCAGTACTTC
v_gene: TRBV5-8; j_gene: TRBJ2-5; abundance: -; d_gene: TRBD2; CDR3aa: CASNGGSPQTQYF; CDR3nt: TGTGCCAGCAACGGGGGGTCCCCGCAGACCCAGTACTTC
v_gene: TRBV18; j_gene: TRBJ1-1; abundance: -; d_gene: -; CDR3aa: CASTASQGSTEAFF; CDR3nt: TGTGCCAGCACCGCGAGTCAGGGTAGCACTGAAGCTTTCTTT
v_gene: TRBV21-1; j_gene: TRBJ2-7; abundance: -; d_gene: -; CDR3aa: CASRPTLSSGRPSYEQYF; CDR3nt: TGTGCCAGCCGACCTACATTGTCTAGCGGGAGGCCCTCCTACGAGCAGTACTTC
v_gene: TRBV5-1; j_gene: TRBJ2-3; abundance: -; d_gene: -; CDR3aa: CASSFGVVQGERGTQYF; CDR3nt: TGCGCCAGCAGTTTTGGGGTGGTGCAAGGGGAAAGGGGTACGCAGTATTTT
v_gene: TRBV18; j_gene: TRBJ2-7; abundance: -; d_gene: TRBD1; CDR3aa: CASSPPGQFHSYEQYF; CDR3nt: TGTGCCAGCTCACCACCGGGACAGTTTCACTCCTACGAGCAGTACTTC
v_gene: TRBV9; j_gene: TRBJ2-1; abundance: few; d_gene: TRBD1; CDR3aa: CASSAVTGAYNEQFF; CDR3nt: TGTGCCAGCAGCGCTGTGACAGGGGCCTACAATGAGCAGTTCTTC
v_gene: TRBV19; j_gene: TRBJ1-1; abundance: -; d_gene: -; CDR3aa: CASSIEGDTEAFF; CDR3nt: TGTGCCAGTAGTATCGAGGGGGACACTGAAGCTTTCTTT
v_gene: TRBV5-1; j_gene: TRBJ1-2; abundance: -; d_gene: TRBD1; CDR3aa: CASSLTGTYGYTF; CDR3nt: TGCGCCAGCAGCCTGACAGGGACCTACGGCTACACCTTC
v_gene: TRBV27; j_gene: TRBJ2-7; abundance: -; d_gene: TRBD1; CDR3aa: CASSWGDRGTYEQYF; CDR3nt: TGTGCCAGCAGTTGGGGAGACAGGGGCACCTACGAGCAGTACTTC
v_gene: TRBV6-6; j_gene: TRBJ2-7; abundance: -; d_gene: TRBD2; CDR3aa: CASRQGGLAGDYEQYF; CDR3nt: TGTGCCAGCAGGCAAGGGGGACTAGCGGGTGACTACGAGCAGTACTTC
v_gene: TRBV4-3; j_gene: TRBJ2-7; abundance: -; d_gene: TRBD2; CDR3aa: CASSQGLADQYEQYF; CDR3nt: TGCGCCAGCAGCCAAGGTCTAGCGGACCAATACGAGCAGTACTTC
v_gene: TRBV4-3; j_gene: TRBJ2-7; abundance: once; d_gene: -; CDR3aa: CASSQARTGTYEQYF; CDR3nt: TGCGCCAGCAGCCAAGCGCGTACAGGTACCTACGAGCAGTACTTC
v_gene: TRBV7-6; j_gene: TRBJ1-2; abundance: -; d_gene: -; CDR3aa: CASSLEAGANYGYTF; CDR3nt: TGTGCCAGCAGCTTAGAAGCGGGGGCTAACTATGGCTACACCTTC
v_gene: TRBV28; j_gene: TRBJ2-3; abundance: -; d_gene: TRBD1; CDR3aa: CASRGQGSTDTQYF; CDR3nt: TGTGCCAGCAGAGGACAGGGATCGACAGATACGCAGTATTTT
v_gene: TRBV7-8; j_gene: TRBJ1-3; abundance: once; d_gene: -; CDR3aa: CASSLGYGTGNTIYF; CDR3nt: TGTGCCAGCAGCTTAGGGTACGGTACTGGAAACACCATATATTTT
v_gene: TRBV9; j_gene: TRBJ2-3; abundance: few; d_gene: -; CDR3aa: CASSSIPGTDTQYF; CDR3nt: TGTGCCAGCAGCTCTATCCCTGGCACAGATACGCAGTATTTT
v_gene: TRBV10-3; j_gene: TRBJ2-1; abundance: -; d_gene: -; CDR3aa: CAISESTGRGTLNPNEQFF; CDR3nt: TGTGCCATCAGTGAGTCGACGGGAAGAGGAACTCTAAATCCCAATGAGCAGTTCTTC
v_gene: TRBV30; j_gene: TRBJ1-4; abundance: once; d_gene: TRBD1; CDR3aa: CAWVVPGTGVNTTNEKLFF; CDR3nt: TGTGCCTGGGTCGTCCCGGGGACAGGGGTGAATACAACTAATGAAAAACTGTTTTTT
v_gene: TRBV19; j_gene: TRBJ1-2; abundance: -; d_gene: -; CDR3aa: CASSPSGVAYGYTF; CDR3nt: TGTGCCAGTAGTCCAAGCGGGGTGGCCTATGGCTACACCTTC
v_gene: TRBV19; j_gene: TRBJ1-3; abundance: -; d_gene: -; CDR3aa: CASSRQYGNTIYF; CDR3nt: TGTGCCAGTAGCAGACAGTATGGAAACACCATATATTTT
v_gene: TRBV11-2; j_gene: TRBJ2-2; abundance: few; d_gene: TRBD2; CDR3aa: CASSLQAGGTGELFF; CDR3nt: TGTGCCAGCAGCTTACAGGCGGGGGGAACCGGGGAGCTGTTTTTT
v_gene: TRBV19; j_gene: TRBJ2-5; abundance: -; d_gene: TRBD1; CDR3aa: CASSMTGLQETQYF; CDR3nt: TGTGCCAGTAGTATGACAGGGCTACAAGAGACCCAGTACTTC
v_gene: TRBV5-4; j_gene: TRBJ2-1; abundance: -; d_gene: TRBD2; CDR3aa: CASSSLAGGSYEQFF; CDR3nt: TGTGCCAGCAGCTCCTTAGCGGGAGGGAGTTATGAGCAGTTCTTC
v_gene: TRBV24-1; j_gene: TRBJ2-1; abundance: -; d_gene: TRBD2; CDR3aa: CATGASGYNEQFF; CDR3nt: TGTGCCACCGGCGCTAGCGGCTACAATGAGCAGTTCTTC
v_gene: TRBV10-3; j_gene: TRBJ1-1; abundance: -; d_gene: -; CDR3aa: CAIASGTSDTEAFF; CDR3nt: TGTGCCATCGCAAGCGGGACATCAGACACTGAAGCTTTCTTT
v_gene: TRBV10-3; j_gene: TRBJ1-6; abundance: once; d_gene: -; CDR3aa: CAISDSPDSPLHF; CDR3nt: TGTGCCATCAGTGATTCTCCCGATTCACCCCTCCACTTT
v_gene: TRBV4-1; j_gene: TRBJ2-6; abundance: -; d_gene: -; CDR3aa: CASSPGRGSGANVLTF; CDR3nt: TGCGCCAGCAGCCCGGGACGGGGGTCTGGGGCCAACGTCCTGACTTTC
v_gene: TRBV27; j_gene: TRBJ1-1; abundance: few; d_gene: -; CDR3aa: CASSFAGSTEAFF; CDR3nt: TGTGCCAGCAGTTTCGCGGGTAGCACTGAAGCTTTCTTT
v_gene: TRBV6-5; j_gene: TRBJ1-6; abundance: -; d_gene: -; CDR3aa: CASHRVVNSPLHF; CDR3nt: TGTGCCAGCCACAGGGTAGTCAATTCACCCCTCCACTTT
v_gene: TRBV7-3; j_gene: TRBJ2-7; abundance: -; d_gene: -; CDR3aa: CASSLAGSYEQYF; CDR3nt: TGTGCCAGCAGCTTAGCGGGGTCCTACGAGCAGTACTTC
v_gene: TRBV12-3/TRBV12-4; j_gene: TRBJ2-3; abundance: -; d_gene: -; CDR3aa: CASSVEDTQYF; CDR3nt: TGTGCCAGCAGTGTTGAGGATACGCAGTATTTT
v_gene: TRBV7-9; j_gene: TRBJ2-5; abundance: -; d_gene: -; CDR3aa: CASSFKETQYF; CDR3nt: TGTGCCAGCAGCTTTAAAGAGACCCAGTACTTC
v_gene: TRBV4-1; j_gene: TRBJ2-7; abundance: -; d_gene: -; CDR3aa: CASSQVELGKDHEQYF; CDR3nt: TGCGCCAGCAGCCAAGTAGAGCTCGGGAAGGATCACGAGCAGTACTTC
v_gene: TRBV10-3; j_gene: TRBJ1-2; abundance: many; d_gene: TRBD1; CDR3aa: CAIGTGQGNYGYTF; CDR3nt: TGTGCCATCGGAACAGGACAGGGGAACTATGGCTACACCTTC
v_gene: TRBV7-2; j_gene: TRBJ2-5; abundance: -; d_gene: -; CDR3aa: CAGGEYLKETQYF; CDR3nt: TGTGCCGGGGGCGAGTATTTAAAAGAGACCCAGTACTTC
v_gene: TRBV5-1; j_gene: TRBJ2-1; abundance: -; d_gene: -; CDR3aa: CASSRQGPAGGGNEQFF; CDR3nt: TGCGCCAGCAGCCGACAGGGGCCAGCGGGAGGAGGCAATGAGCAGTTCTTC